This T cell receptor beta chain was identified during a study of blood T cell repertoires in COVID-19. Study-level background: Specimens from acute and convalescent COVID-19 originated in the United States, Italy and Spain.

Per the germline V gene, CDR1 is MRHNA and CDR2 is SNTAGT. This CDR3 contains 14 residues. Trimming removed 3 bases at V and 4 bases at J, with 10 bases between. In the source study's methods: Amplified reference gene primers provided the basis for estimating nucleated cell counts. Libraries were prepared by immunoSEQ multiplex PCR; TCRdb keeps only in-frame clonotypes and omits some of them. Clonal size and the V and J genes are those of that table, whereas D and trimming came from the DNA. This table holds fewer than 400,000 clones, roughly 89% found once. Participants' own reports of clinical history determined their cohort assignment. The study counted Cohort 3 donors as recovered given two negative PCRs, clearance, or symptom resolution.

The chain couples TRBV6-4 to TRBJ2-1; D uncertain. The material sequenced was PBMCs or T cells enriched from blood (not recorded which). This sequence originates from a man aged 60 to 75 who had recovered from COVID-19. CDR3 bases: TGTGCCAGCAGTGAAGTTGGCGGATACAATGAGCAGTTCTTC. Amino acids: CASSEVGGYNEQFF.